These T cell receptor beta chains were read from a single sample in a study of blood T cell repertoires in COVID-19. The protocol was immunoSEQ multiplex PCR, while the TCRdb copy is restricted to in-frame clones and leaves out a portion. The data show a few hundred thousand clones, around 90% seen once. Sequencing was done on a sample of peripheral blood. These receptors came from a man aged 18-30 years with COVID-19, enrolled during active disease. Both conserved end residues are trimmed from each CDR3. Fields, in order: J gene, V gene, CDR3 protein.

TRBJ2-5 TRBV3-1/TRBV3-2 ASSQGTSGGARETQY
TRBJ2-2 TRBV27 ASMEGPGQAAGELF
TRBJ1-3 TRBV27 ASSADRDGNTIY
TRBJ1-4 TRBV5-1 ASSPTTGAGEKLF
TRBJ1-1 TRBV6-5 ASSYPGVAEAF
TRBJ1-5 TRBV28 ASKAGLQPQH
TRBJ2-5 TRBV11-2 ASSLIQGRRETQY
TRBJ2-7 TRBV6-2/TRBV6-3 ASSRPDISYEQY
TRBJ1-2 TRBV30 AWSVRSYGYT
TRBJ1-2 TRBV9 ASSLRGDTNYGYT
TRBJ2-7 TRBV27 ASSSTSGVAYEQY
TRBJ1-5 TRBV19 ASSMGHYSNQPQH
TRBJ2-1 TRBV29-1 SVKERPSSYNEQF
TRBJ1-2 TRBV19 ASRTGAYGYT
TRBJ1-1 TRBV9 ASSALQGADTEAF
TRBJ2-3 TRBV6-5 ASSYGQGGPDTQY
TRBJ2-2 TRBV11-2 ASSLTNTGELF
TRBJ2-7 TRBV5-1 ASSLEPSGVYEQY
TRBJ2-2 TRBV4-2 ASSQDQTGRTGELF
TRBJ1-4 TRBV2 ASSEEQGLEKLF
TRBJ1-2 TRBV18 ASSPGTDANYGYT
TRBJ2-3 TRBV4-1 ASSQEGGGDGTDTQY
TRBJ2-5 TRBV2 ASSGVIQETQY
TRBJ2-1 TRBV19 ASSLDHSGGDYNEQF
TRBJ1-2 TRBV19 ASLAANYGYT
TRBJ1-2 TRBV5-4 ASSSSYGYT
TRBJ2-5 TRBV12-3/TRBV12-4 ASTRHVEETQY
TRBJ2-3 TRBV19 ASSKTAGLVTDTQY
TRBJ1-1 TRBV15 ATSSLTGPLYMNTEAF
TRBJ2-1 TRBV18 ASSPLTGTYNEQF
TRBJ2-3 TRBV6-7 ASSYFGGSTDTQY
TRBJ2-1 TRBV6-5 ASSPTGYEQF
TRBJ2-5 TRBV18 ASSPGRETQY
TRBJ1-3 TRBV27 ASSLDRGQGNTIY
TRBJ2-5 TRBV12-3/TRBV12-4 ASSPQEQETQY
TRBJ2-1 TRBV10-2 ASSVLAGGVDEQF